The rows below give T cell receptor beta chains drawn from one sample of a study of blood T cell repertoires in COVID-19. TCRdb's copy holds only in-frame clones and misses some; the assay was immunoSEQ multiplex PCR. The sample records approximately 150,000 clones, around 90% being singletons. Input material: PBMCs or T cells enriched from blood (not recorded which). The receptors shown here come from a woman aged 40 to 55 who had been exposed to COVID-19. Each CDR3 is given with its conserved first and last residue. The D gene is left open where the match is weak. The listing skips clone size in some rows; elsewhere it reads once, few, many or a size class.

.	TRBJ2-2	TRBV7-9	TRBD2	TGTGCCAGCAGCCCGGGTTGGAGCGGGAGGTCCACCGGGGAGCTGTTTTTT	CASSPGWSGRSTGELFF
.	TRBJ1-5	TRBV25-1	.	TGTGCCAGCCGACAGAACAATCAGCCCCAGCATTTT	CASRQNNQPQHF
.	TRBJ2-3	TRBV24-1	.	TGTGCCACCAGTGCATCCGGGGCAGATACGCAGTATTTT	CATSASGADTQYF
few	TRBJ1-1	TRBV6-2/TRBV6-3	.	TGTGCCAGCACCCCCGGGAAGATGAACACTGAAGCTTTCTTT	CASTPGKMNTEAFF
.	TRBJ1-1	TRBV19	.	TGTGCCAGTAGTACGACAGGGAACACTGAAGCTTTCTTT	CASSTTGNTEAFF
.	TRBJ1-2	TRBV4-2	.	TGTGCCAGCAGCCAAGACTCAGGAAGATTTTATGGCTACACCTTC	CASSQDSGRFYGYTF
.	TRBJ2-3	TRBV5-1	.	TGCGCCAGCGGTGGGACTACAGATACGCAGTATTTT	CASGGTTDTQYF
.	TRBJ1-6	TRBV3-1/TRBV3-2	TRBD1	TGTGCCAGCAGAGGACAGGGCTCGGGGGGTAATTCACCCCTCCACTTT	CASRGQGSGGNSPLHF
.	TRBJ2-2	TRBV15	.	TGTGCCACCAGCAGAGTCAGGAACACCGGGGAGCTGTTTTTT	CATSRVRNTGELFF
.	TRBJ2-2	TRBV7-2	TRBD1	TGTGCCAGCAGCTACAGGACAGGGATCACCGGGGAGCTGTTTTTT	CASSYRTGITGELFF
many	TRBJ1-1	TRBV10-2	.	TGCGCCAGCAGACCAGGGCAGTACACTGAAGCTTTCTTT	CASRPGQYTEAFF
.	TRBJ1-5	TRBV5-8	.	TGTGCCAGCAGCGGGGAACAGGGATATAGCAATCAGCCCCAGCATTTT	CASSGEQGYSNQPQHF
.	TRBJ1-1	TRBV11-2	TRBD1	TGTGCCAGCAGCTTAGTCACAGGGGGAAGCGGCACTGAAGCTTTCTTT	CASSLVTGGSGTEAFF
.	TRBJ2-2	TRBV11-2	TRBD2	TGTGCCAGCAGCTTCCCGGGACTAGCGGGACCAAACACCGGGGAGCTGTTTTTT	CASSFPGLAGPNTGELFF
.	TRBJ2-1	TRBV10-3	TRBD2	TGTGCCATTTCCGGGACTAGCGGCTCCTACAATGAGCAGTTCTTC	CAISGTSGSYNEQFF
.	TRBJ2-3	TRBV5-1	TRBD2	TGCGCCAGCAGCGTCCAGCGGGGGGGCCGCGATACGCAGTATTTT	CASSVQRGGRDTQYF
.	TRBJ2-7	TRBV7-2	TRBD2	TGTGCCAGCAGCTCTGCAGCGGGAGACTACGAGCAGTACTTC	CASSSAAGDYEQYF
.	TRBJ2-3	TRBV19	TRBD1	TGTGCCAGTAGTATCGGGACAGGGGGGACAGATACGCAGTATTTT	CASSIGTGGTDTQYF
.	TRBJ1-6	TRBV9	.	TGTGCCAGCAGCGCCGACAGCTATAATTCACCCCTCCACTTT	CASSADSYNSPLHF
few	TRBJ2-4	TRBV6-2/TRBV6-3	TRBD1	TGTGCCAGCAGTTACGATCAGGGGGCGGCCAAAAACATTCAGTACTTC	CASSYDQGAAKNIQYF
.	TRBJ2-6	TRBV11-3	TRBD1	TGTGCCAGCAGCCGGGACAGCACCGGGGCCAACGTCCTGACTTTC	CASSRDSTGANVLTF
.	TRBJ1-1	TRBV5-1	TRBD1	TGCGCCAGCAGCCCAGTCAGGGGGCTAAATGAAGCTTTCTTT	CASSPVRGLNEAFF